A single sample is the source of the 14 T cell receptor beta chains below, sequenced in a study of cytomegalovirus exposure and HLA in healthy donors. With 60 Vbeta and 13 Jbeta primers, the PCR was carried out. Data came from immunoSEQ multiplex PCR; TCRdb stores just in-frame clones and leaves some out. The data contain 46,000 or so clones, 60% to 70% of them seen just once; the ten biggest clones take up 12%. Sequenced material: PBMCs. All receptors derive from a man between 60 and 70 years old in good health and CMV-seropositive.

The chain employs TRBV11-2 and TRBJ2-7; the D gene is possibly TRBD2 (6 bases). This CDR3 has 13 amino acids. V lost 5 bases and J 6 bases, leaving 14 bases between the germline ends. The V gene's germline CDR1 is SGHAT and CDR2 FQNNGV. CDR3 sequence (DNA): TGTGCCAGCAGCGTCCAGCCCGGGAGCGAGCAGTACTTC. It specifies CASSVQPGSEQYF.

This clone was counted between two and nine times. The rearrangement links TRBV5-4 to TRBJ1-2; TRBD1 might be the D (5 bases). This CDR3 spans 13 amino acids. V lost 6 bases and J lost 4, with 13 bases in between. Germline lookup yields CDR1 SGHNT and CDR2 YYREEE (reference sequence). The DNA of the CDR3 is TGTGCCAGCACTGGTTGGGGGGGCTATGGCTACACCTTC. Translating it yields CASTGWGGYGYTF.

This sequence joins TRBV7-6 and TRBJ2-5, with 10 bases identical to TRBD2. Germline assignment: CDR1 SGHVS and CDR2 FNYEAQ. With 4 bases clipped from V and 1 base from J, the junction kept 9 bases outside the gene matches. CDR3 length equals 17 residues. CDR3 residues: CASSSYLAGESQETQYF. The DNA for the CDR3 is TGTGCCAGCAGCTCGTACCTAGCGGGGGAGTCCCAAGAGACCCAGTACTTC.

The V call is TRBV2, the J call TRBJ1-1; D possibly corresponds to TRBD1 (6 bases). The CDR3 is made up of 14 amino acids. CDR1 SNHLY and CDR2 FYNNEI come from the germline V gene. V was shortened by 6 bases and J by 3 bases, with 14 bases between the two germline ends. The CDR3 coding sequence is TGTGCCAGCAGCCTACAGGGAGGGGACACTGAAGCTTTCTTT. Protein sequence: CASSLQGGDTEAFF.

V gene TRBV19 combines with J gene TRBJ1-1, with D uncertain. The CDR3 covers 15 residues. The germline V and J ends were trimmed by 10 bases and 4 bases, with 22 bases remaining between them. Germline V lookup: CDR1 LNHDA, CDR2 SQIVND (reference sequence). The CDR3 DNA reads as TGTGCCACCTTCTCGGCCGGGAGAGACGGCACTGAAGCTTTCTTT. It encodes CATFSAGRDGTEAFF.

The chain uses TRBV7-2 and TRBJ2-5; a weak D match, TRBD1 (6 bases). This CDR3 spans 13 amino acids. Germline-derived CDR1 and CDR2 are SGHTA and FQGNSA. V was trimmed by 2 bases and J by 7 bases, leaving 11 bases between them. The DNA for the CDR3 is TGTGCCAGCAGCTTACCGGCCAGGGGGACCCAGTACTTC. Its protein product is CASSLPARGTQYF. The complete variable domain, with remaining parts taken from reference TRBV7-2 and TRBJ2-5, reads GAGVSQSPSNKVTEKGKDVELRCDPISGHTALYWYRQSLGQGLEFLIYFQGNSAPDKSGLPSDRFSAERTGGSVSTLTIQRTQQEDSAVYLCASSLPARGTQYFGPGTRLLVL.

CDR3 sequence (DNA): TGTGCCAGCAGCTTTGAAGCAGAGGGCACAGATACGCAGTATTTT. Its protein is CASSFEAEGTDTQYF. This chain joins TRBV5-6 and TRBJ2-3; no definite D call. Between the trimmed V and J ends, which lost 2 bases and 1 base, there was a span of 11 bases. The CDR3 sequence is 15 residues long. The germline CDR1 and CDR2 sequences are SGHDT and YYEEEE.

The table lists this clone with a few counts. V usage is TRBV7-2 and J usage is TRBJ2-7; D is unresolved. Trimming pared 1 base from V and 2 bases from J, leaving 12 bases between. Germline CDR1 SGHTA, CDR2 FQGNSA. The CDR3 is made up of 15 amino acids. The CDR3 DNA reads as TGTGCCAGCAGCTTAGTATCAGAAACCGCCTACGAGCAGTACTTC. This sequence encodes CASSLVSETAYEQYF. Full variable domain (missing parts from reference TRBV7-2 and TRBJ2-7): GAGVSQSPSNKVTEKGKDVELRCDPISGHTALYWYRQSLGQGLEFLIYFQGNSAPDKSGLPSDRFSAERTGGSVSTLTIQRTQQEDSAVYLCASSLVSETAYEQYFGPGTRLTVT.

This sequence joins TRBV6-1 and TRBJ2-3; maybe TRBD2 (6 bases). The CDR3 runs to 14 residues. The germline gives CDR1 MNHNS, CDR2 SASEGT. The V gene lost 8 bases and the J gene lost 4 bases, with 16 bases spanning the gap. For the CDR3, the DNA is TGTGCCAGCCTACAGCGGGTAAGGGCAGATACGCAGTATTTT. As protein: CASLQRVRADTQYF.

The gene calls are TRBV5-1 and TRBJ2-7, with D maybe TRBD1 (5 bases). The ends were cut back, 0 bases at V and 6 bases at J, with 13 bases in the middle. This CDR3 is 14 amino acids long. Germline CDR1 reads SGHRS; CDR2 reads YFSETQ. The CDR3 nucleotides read TGCGCCAGCAGCTTGGCCCTAGGGGTTCGCGAGCAGTACTTC. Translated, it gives CASSLALGVREQYF.

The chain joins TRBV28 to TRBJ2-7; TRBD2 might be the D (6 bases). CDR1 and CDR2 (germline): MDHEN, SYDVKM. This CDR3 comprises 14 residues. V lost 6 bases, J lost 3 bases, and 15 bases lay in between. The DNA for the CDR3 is TGTGCCAGCAGCCCCCCGGGACTGATCTACGAGCAGTACTTC. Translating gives CASSPPGLIYEQYF.

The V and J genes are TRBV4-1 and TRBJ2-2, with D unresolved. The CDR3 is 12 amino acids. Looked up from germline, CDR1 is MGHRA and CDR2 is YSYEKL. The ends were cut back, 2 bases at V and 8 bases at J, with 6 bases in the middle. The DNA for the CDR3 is TGCGCCAGCAGCCAACTCCTAGGGGAGCTGTTTTTT. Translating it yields CASSQLLGELFF.

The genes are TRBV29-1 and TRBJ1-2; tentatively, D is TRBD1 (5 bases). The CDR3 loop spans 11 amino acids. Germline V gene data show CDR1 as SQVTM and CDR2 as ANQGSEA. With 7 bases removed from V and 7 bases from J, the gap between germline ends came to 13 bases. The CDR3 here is CSAQAGGGYTF. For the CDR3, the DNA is TGCAGCGCCCAGGCGGGGGGTGGCTACACCTTC. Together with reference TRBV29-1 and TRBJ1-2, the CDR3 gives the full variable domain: SAVISQKPSRDICQRGTSLTIQCQVDSQVTMMFWYRQQPGQSLTLIATANQGSEATYESGFVIDKFPISRPNLTFSTLTVSNMSPEDSSIYLCSAQAGGGYTFGSGTRLTVV.

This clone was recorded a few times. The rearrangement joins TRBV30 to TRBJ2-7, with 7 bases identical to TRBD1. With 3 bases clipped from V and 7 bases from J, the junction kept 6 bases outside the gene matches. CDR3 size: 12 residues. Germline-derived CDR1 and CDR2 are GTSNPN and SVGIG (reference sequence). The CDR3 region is CAWSRTGGEQYF. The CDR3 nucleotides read TGTGCCTGGAGCAGGACAGGCGGTGAGCAGTACTTC.